This T cell receptor (beta chain) derives from a study of blood T cell repertoires in COVID-19. For the study at large: Sources were T cells, B-cell-depleted T cells, or PBMCs; the material itself was cDNA or gDNA.

In germline, CDR1 is MNHEY, CDR2 SMNVEV (reference sequence). The CDR3 has 13 amino acids. V was cut by 2 bases and J by 3 bases, with 7 bases left in between. In the authors' workflow: Quantification of nucleated cells was approximated via reference gene primer amplification. TCRdb's copy holds only in-frame clones and misses some; the assay was immunoSEQ multiplex PCR. V and J calls plus clone size are reproduced from that table; the DNA served to infer D and trimming. The sample records about 130,000 clones, about four fifths being singletons. This receptor was obtained from a man aged 60-69 years with acute or convalescent COVID-19. Sequenced input: peripheral blood. This chain links TRBV27 with TRBJ1-1; D is perhaps TRBD1 (5 bases). The CDR3 DNA reads as TGTGCCAGCAGTTTAGCAGGGTACACTGAAGCTTTCTTT. It codes for CASSLAGYTEAFF.